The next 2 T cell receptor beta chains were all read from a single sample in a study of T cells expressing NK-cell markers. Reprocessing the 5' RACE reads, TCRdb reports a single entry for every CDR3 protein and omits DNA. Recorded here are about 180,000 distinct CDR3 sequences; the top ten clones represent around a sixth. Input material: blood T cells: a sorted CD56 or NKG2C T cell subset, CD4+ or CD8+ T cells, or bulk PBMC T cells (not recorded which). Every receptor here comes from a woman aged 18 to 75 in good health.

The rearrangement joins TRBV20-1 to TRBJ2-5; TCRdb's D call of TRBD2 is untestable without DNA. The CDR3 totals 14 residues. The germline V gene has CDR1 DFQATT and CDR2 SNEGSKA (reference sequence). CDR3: CSARTRILQETQYF.

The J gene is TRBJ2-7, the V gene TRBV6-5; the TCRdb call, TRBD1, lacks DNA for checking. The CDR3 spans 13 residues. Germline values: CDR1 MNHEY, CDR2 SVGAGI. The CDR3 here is CASSLTGVGEQYF.